What follows are 32 T cell receptor beta chains derived from one specimen sequenced in a study of technical replicates of blood from several donors. The data were produced by immunoSEQ multiplex PCR, yet TCRdb's version contains in-frame clones alone and is incomplete. The repertoire includes 75,000 to 95,000 clones, approximately 94% of them detected once, and around 0.37% sits in the top ten. The sequenced sample was T cells isolated from PBMCs. These receptors all stem from a human donor in good health.

J is TRBJ1-1 and V is TRBV7-8, with TRBD1 identical over 7 bases. CDR1 SGHVS and CDR2 FQNEAQ come from the germline V gene. The CDR3 has 18 residues. With V trimmed by 4 bases and J by 1 base, 15 bases remained unmatched. CDR3 nucleotide sequence: TGTGCCAGCAGCTCCCCTGGAGGGGGCTGGCTAGGGAACACTGAAGCTTTCTTT. This sequence encodes CASSSPGGGWLGNTEAFF. The full variable domain, in which reference TRBV7-8 and TRBJ1-1 provide the parts outside the CDR3, is GAGVSQSPRYKVAKRGQDVALRCDPISGHVSLFWYQQALGQGPEFLTYFQNEAQLDKSGLPSDRFFAERPEGSVSTLKIQRTQQEDSAVYLCASSSPGGGWLGNTEAFFGQGTRLTVV.

The V gene is TRBV5-1, the J gene TRBJ1-2, with D perhaps matching TRBD1 (6 bases). This CDR3 is built from 14 residues. Trimming removed 4 bases at V and 4 bases at J, with 14 bases between. CDR1 is SGHRS, CDR2 YFSETQ, per germline. The CDR3 sequence: CASSVDSPLYGYTF. The CDR3 DNA is TGCGCCAGCAGCGTGGACAGCCCGCTCTATGGCTACACCTTC.

The rearrangement uses TRBV6-5 and TRBJ2-5; TRBD1 might be the D (6 bases). Trimming shortened V by 0 bases and J by 5 bases, and 13 bases separated the two germline ends. Germline lookup yields CDR1 MNHEY and CDR2 SVGAGI. CDR3 size: 15 residues. The CDR3 DNA sequence: TGTGCCAGCAGTTACTCTCGACAGGTCGGGGAGACCCAGTACTTC. It translates to CASSYSRQVGETQYF.

DNA of the CDR3: TGTGCCATCAGTGAGTCCCGGGCTAGCGGGATATCCGGGGAGCTGTTTTTT. Translation gives CAISESRASGISGELFF. The chain uses TRBV10-3 and TRBJ2-2; 9 positions agree with TRBD2. The CDR3 extends over 17 amino acids. Losses at the gene ends were 0 bases for V and 6 bases for J; bases not matched to a gene: 8. Germline V gene data show CDR1 as ENHRY and CDR2 as SYGVKD.

The chain uses TRBV6-5 and TRBJ1-3; TRBD1 matches at 9 bases. Trimming took 5 bases from V and 4 from J; bases not matched to a gene: 3. CDR3 size: 14 residues. Germline loops: CDR1 MNHEY, CDR2 SVGAGI. The DNA of the CDR3 is TGTGCCAGCAGTGGACAGGGGAGAGGAAACACCATATATTTT. Protein product: CASSGQGRGNTIYF.

V and J are TRBV2 and TRBJ2-2, with 7 bases lining up with TRBD1. V was clipped by 8 bases and J by 7 bases; unmatched bases: 10. In germline, CDR1 is SNHLY, CDR2 FYNNEI. This CDR3 region has 14 residues. The CDR3: CASFPDRAGGELFF. For the CDR3, the DNA is TGTGCCAGCTTTCCCGACAGGGCGGGCGGGGAGCTGTTTTTT.

J is TRBJ2-5 and V is TRBV30; TRBD1 is a possible D gene (6 bases). The end of the DNA is better explained by TRBJ2-7, so the J call may be wrong. Germline V gene lookup returns CDR1 GTSNPN and CDR2 SVGIG (reference sequence). The CDR3 covers 12 residues. This CDR3 is CAWDRDNYEQYF. CDR3 nucleotides: TGTGCCTGGGACCGGGACAACTACGAGCAGTACTTC.

The chain is built from TRBV30 and TRBJ2-5, with 7 bases matching TRBD2. Germline V gene sequence: CDR1 GTSNPN, CDR2 SVGIG (reference sequence). The CDR3 consists of 14 residues. The V gene end was trimmed by 3 bases and the J gene end by 5 bases; junction bases not matched to a gene: 9. CDR3 nucleotide sequence: TGTGCCTGGAGAGCGGGACTAACTCTGGAGACCCAGTACTTC. Translating gives CAWRAGLTLETQYF.

This clone showed up just once. The gene calls are TRBV28 and TRBJ2-7, with D perhaps TRBD1 (5 bases). CDR1 is MDHEN and CDR2 is SYDVKM in the germline V gene. The germline V and J ends were trimmed by 1 base and 6 bases, with 16 bases remaining between them. The CDR3 totals 15 residues. In DNA, the CDR3 is TGTGCCAGCAGTTTATTCCCAGACTCCCAGGGCGAGCAGTACTTC. The encoded protein is CASSLFPDSQGEQYF.

In DNA form, the CDR3 reads TGTGCCAGCAGTTTCTTTACCGGGACAGGGGGCAATACGCAGTATTTT. Translating it yields CASSFFTGTGGNTQYF. The J gene is TRBJ2-3, the V gene TRBV28; 12 nucleotides line up with TRBD1. Germline V gives CDR1 MDHEN, CDR2 SYDVKM. The junction had 8 bases not matched to a gene; V was cut back by 3 bases and J by 7 bases. This CDR3 has 16 amino acids.

The chain joins TRBV14 to TRBJ2-7, with D tentatively TRBD2 (7 bases). The CDR3 has 16 residues. Germline V gives CDR1 SGHDN, CDR2 FVKESK. Trimming left V 0 bases short and J 6 bases short, with 18 bases between. CDR3 residues: CASSQEGEGHGGEQYF. The CDR3 bases are TGTGCCAGCAGCCAAGAAGGGGAGGGACACGGGGGCGAGCAGTACTTC.

CDR3 sequence: CSVSRDSYEQYF. For the CDR3, the DNA is TGCAGCGTCTCCCGGGACAGCTACGAGCAGTACTTC. V gene TRBV29-1 combines with J gene TRBJ2-7; the match to TRBD1 covers 7 bases. Germline CDR1 SQVTM, CDR2 ANQGSEA. V gave up 6 bases and J gave up 3 bases; unmatched junction bases: 5. This CDR3 is built from 12 residues.

Written as DNA, the CDR3 is TGTGCCAGCACCTTTTTAGACAATGAGCAGTTCTTC. Translation: CASTFLDNEQFF. The chain has TRBV6-1 and TRBJ2-1; the D is unclear. V gave up 7 bases and J gave up 5 bases, with 9 bases separating them. Germline CDR1 MNHNS, CDR2 SASEGT. The CDR3 has 12 amino acids.

CDR3 bases: TGTGCCAGCAGTTACTCAGGGGTGAACACTGAAGCTTTCTTT. Residues: CASSYSGVNTEAFF. The rearrangement joins TRBV6-5 to TRBJ1-1; D possibly corresponds to TRBD1 (5 bases). The CDR3 loop spans 14 amino acids. Germline V gene data show CDR1 as MNHEY and CDR2 as SVGAGI. V was trimmed by 0 bases and J by 0 bases, leaving 5 bases between them.

This sequence joins TRBV6-6 and TRBJ1-5; D gene unclear. Germline CDR1 and CDR2: MNHNY and SVGAGI (reference sequence). With 7 bases removed from V and 7 bases from J, the gap between germline ends came to 17 bases. CDR3 length equals 14 residues. CDR3 DNA sequence: TGTGCCAGCACCGAGGGAGGTAATGGGCAGCCCCAGCATTTT. Its translation: CASTEGGNGQPQHF.

This clone was recorded only once. The J gene is TRBJ2-5, the V gene TRBV30, with TRBD2 matching 7 bases. With 3 bases clipped from V and 4 bases from J, the junction kept 11 bases outside the gene matches. Per the germline V gene, CDR1 is GTSNPN and CDR2 is SVGIG (reference sequence). This CDR3 has 15 amino acids. The CDR3 sequence is CAWSLLTVAGETQYF. Written as DNA, the CDR3 is TGTGCCTGGAGCCTACTTACGGTAGCGGGAGAGACCCAGTACTTC.

The V and J genes are TRBV5-1 and TRBJ1-1; D not resolved. CDR1 and CDR2 (germline): SGHRS, YFSETQ. The ends were cut back, 7 bases at V and 0 bases at J, with 10 bases in the middle. CDR3 length equals 13 residues. This CDR3 reads CASHDLMNTEAFF. The CDR3 region has the DNA TGCGCCAGCCATGACTTAATGAACACTGAAGCTTTCTTT.

The chain is built from TRBV7-9 and TRBJ1-1; D is ambiguous. Trimming removed 1 base from V and 7 bases from J, with 7 bases in between. The germline gives CDR1 SEHNR, CDR2 FQNEAQ (reference sequence). This CDR3 is 12 amino acids long. The DNA for the CDR3 is TGTGCCAGCAGCTTAGTCCGGTTTGAAGCTTTCTTT. This sequence encodes CASSLVRFEAFF.

The rearrangement links TRBV10-3 to TRBJ1-5, with 8 bases identical to TRBD1. Germline CDR1 reads ENHRY; CDR2 reads SYGVKD. J gave up 7 bases and V 9 bases, and 5 bases lay outside the gene matches. The CDR3 is 12 amino acids. The CDR3 coding sequence is TGTGCCATTTCAGGGGGCGGGCAGCCCCAGCATTTT. Protein product: CAISGGGQPQHF.

The rearrangement links TRBV13 to TRBJ2-7; a possible D gene is TRBD2 (6 bases). Between the trimmed V and J ends, which lost 6 bases and 3 bases, there was a span of 15 bases. This CDR3 spans 14 amino acids. Germline loops: CDR1 PRHDT, CDR2 FYEKMQ (reference sequence). Here the CDR3 reads CASRELTGDYEQYF. The CDR3 DNA reads as TGTGCCAGCAGGGAGTTAACGGGAGACTACGAGCAGTACTTC. The full variable domain, with the rest looked up from reference TRBV13 and TRBJ2-7, is AAGVIQSPRHLIKEKRETATLKCYPIPRHDTVYWYQQGPGQDPQFLISFYEKMQSDKGSIPDRFSAQQFSDYHSELNMSSLELGDSALYFCASRELTGDYEQYFGPGTRLTVT.

This chain connects TRBV6-5 to TRBJ1-3; D is uncertain. Germline assignment: CDR1 MNHEY and CDR2 SVGAGI. V dropped 2 bases and J dropped 6 bases, with 11 bases sitting between them. This CDR3 is built from 14 residues. CDR3 sequence reads: CASSYREGENTIYF. The CDR3 nucleotides are TGTGCCAGCAGTTACCGGGAGGGAGAAAACACCATATATTTT.

J is TRBJ1-2 and V is TRBV28, with no clear D. V was pared by 3 bases and J by 6 bases, with 8 bases between. Germline CDR1 and CDR2: MDHEN and SYDVKM. This CDR3 is 12 amino acids long. The CDR3 region is CASSFRVDGYTF. The DNA of the CDR3 is TGTGCCAGCAGTTTTCGGGTAGATGGCTACACCTTC.

V is TRBV27 and J is TRBJ2-7; D might be TRBD1 (6 bases). Trimming took off 4 bases at V and 1 base at J, with 14 bases between the two ends. This CDR3 comprises 15 residues. Germline V gene lookup returns CDR1 MNHEY and CDR2 SMNVEV (reference sequence). The CDR3 sequence is CASSSPLQGSYEQYF. In DNA form, the CDR3 reads TGTGCCAGCAGTTCTCCATTACAGGGTTCCTACGAGCAGTACTTC.

The chain combines TRBV18 with TRBJ2-7; TRBD1 agrees at 8 bases. The germline V gene encodes CDR1 KGHSH and CDR2 LQKENI. The trim removed 3 bases at V and 1 base at J, leaving 5 bases unmatched. The CDR3 runs to 15 residues. CDR3 loop: CASSPGQGTSYEQYF. The DNA for the CDR3 is TGTGCCAGCTCACCCGGACAGGGTACGTCCTACGAGCAGTACTTC.

The CDR3 coding sequence is TGTGCCAGCAGCTTAGCGGAGACAGGGAACACCGGGGAGCTGTTTTTT. This codes for CASSLAETGNTGELFF. The chain links TRBV7-8 to TRBJ2-2; D possibly corresponds to TRBD1 (6 bases). The CDR3 loop spans 16 amino acids. V lost 0 bases to trimming and J lost 1 base, with 9 bases between them. CDR1 and CDR2 from the germline V gene are SGHVS and FQNEAQ.

The genes are TRBV29-1 and TRBJ2-2, with D possibly matching TRBD1 (5 bases). Germline assignment: CDR1 SQVTM and CDR2 ANQGSEA. The V end was cut by 7 bases, the J end by 1 base, with 13 bases between. CDR3 length: 14 amino acids. The CDR3 DNA reads TGCAGCGCATCGGTGCAGGGGAACACCGGGGAGCTGTTTTTT. The encoded protein is CSASVQGNTGELFF.

This clone was found once. As DNA, the CDR3 is TGTGCCAGCAGCCAGAGCGGGAGACGGCCAGATACGCAGTATTTT. It codes for CASSQSGRRPDTQYF. This chain uses TRBV7-3 with TRBJ2-3, with 8 bases that match TRBD2. There are 15 residues in the CDR3. The V and J ends lost 5 bases and 4 bases, in that order; junction bases with no gene match: 8. CDR1 is SGHTA, CDR2 FQGTGA, per germline.

The chain carries TRBV5-1 and TRBJ1-1; D not resolved. Trimming removed 1 base at V and 5 bases at J, with 12 bases between. Germline CDR1 reads SGHRS; CDR2 reads YFSETQ. The CDR3 sequence is 14 residues long. The CDR3 DNA follows: TGCGCCAGCAGCTTGCAAGAGAGGGAGACTGAAGCTTTCTTT. It encodes CASSLQERETEAFF.

J is TRBJ2-2 and V is TRBV29-1; 9 bases line up with TRBD2. The germline V gene encodes CDR1 SQVTM and CDR2 ANQGSEA. This CDR3 region has 14 residues. V gave up 3 bases and J gave up 8 bases; unmatched junction bases: 7. The CDR3: CSVDSGSKGGELFF. The CDR3 nucleotides read TGCAGCGTTGATAGCGGGAGTAAAGGTGGGGAGCTGTTTTTT.

This clone was seen more than once but under ten times. The CDR3 DNA reads TGTGCCAGCAGCTTGGGGCGGGGGAACACTGAAGCTTTCTTT. As protein: CASSLGRGNTEAFF. The chain combines TRBV5-6 with TRBJ1-1; D call uncertain. CDR1 is SGHDT and CDR2 is YYEEEE in the germline V gene. V lost 0 bases to trimming and J lost 1 base, with 7 bases between them. The CDR3 consists of 14 residues.

The chain recombines TRBV30 with TRBJ1-3; 7 bases are a match to TRBD1. From germline, CDR1 is GTSNPN and CDR2 SVGIG (reference sequence). After removal of 5 bases from V and 2 bases from J, the junction contained 6 bases not matched to a gene. The CDR3 sequence is 14 residues long. CDR3: CAWDSGTAGNTIYF. The CDR3 DNA is TGTGCCTGGGATTCCGGGACAGCTGGAAACACCATATATTTT. Looking up the rest from reference TRBV30 and TRBJ1-3 gives the full variable domain: SQTIHQWPATLVQPVGSPLSLECTVEGTSNPNLYWYRQAAGRGLQLLFYSVGIGQISSEVPQNLSASRPQDRQFILSSKKLLLSDSGFYLCAWDSGTAGNTIYFGEGSWLTVV.

The chain carries TRBV15 and TRBJ2-7, with D uncertain. Germline V gene data show CDR1 as LNHNV and CDR2 as YYDKDF (reference sequence). This CDR3 region has 12 residues. Trimming shortened V by 1 base and J by 5 bases, and 6 bases separated the two germline ends. CDR3 region: CATSRVRDEQYF. DNA for the CDR3: TGTGCCACCAGCAGAGTAAGAGACGAGCAGTACTTC.